This T cell receptor beta chain was found in a study of shared clonotypes between healthy human individuals. Study-wide findings and caveats: Genetic and exposure-history diversity was limited by the few donors.

Germline CDR1 reads ENHRY; CDR2 reads SYGVKD. This CDR3 contains 13 residues. V was cut by 4 bases and J by 0 bases, with 6 bases left in between. As to this clone: The antigen remains undetermined.

Unsorted PBMC contributed 300 ng DNA, 25,000 to 35,000 T cell genomes, to each replicate PCR. Data came from immunoSEQ multiplex PCR; TCRdb stores just in-frame clones and leaves some out. The sample shows 450,000 to 600,000 clones, 79% of them seen only once. The source of this sequence is a middle-aged woman in good health. Some clones in this sample may be carry-over from other donors' samples. The sample consisted of PBMCs. V usage is TRBV10-3 and J usage is TRBJ1-1; no clear D gene. CDR3 amino acids: CAISVQMNTEAFF. The CDR3 coding sequence is TGTGCCATCAGTGTACAGATGAACACTGAAGCTTTCTTT.